This T cell receptor (beta chain) was identified in a study of T cell responses to AZD1222 COVID-19 vaccine. Study-level findings and limits: An increase in Spike-specific TCR breadth and depth was observed after two AZD1222 doses. Sampling captured repertoires only after the peak T cell response.

Worth noting for this clone: As yet, its antigen is unknown.

Repertoires were generated with immunoSEQ multiplex PCR, while TCRdb's copy carries only in-frame clones and drops some. The table has approximately 88,000 clones, about 88% seen once. CDR1 is SGHKS, CDR2 YYEKEE, per germline (reference sequence). With 0 bases removed from V and 8 bases from J, the gap between germline ends came to 14 bases. The CDR3 totals 14 residues. This material consisted of peripheral blood, taken 28 days after the second AZD1222 dose. The gene calls are TRBV5-5 and TRBJ1-2, with D possibly being TRBD1 (5 bases). The receptor was derived from an adult who received the AZD1222 COVID-19 vaccine. For the CDR3, the DNA is TGTGCCAGCAGCTTGGGGGGCCCGCGGGGCGGCTACACCTTC. Translated: CASSLGGPRGGYTF.